The present entry profiles one T cell receptor (beta chain) with its context. Its specificity is not known. These data are taken from a study of cytomegalovirus exposure and HLA in healthy donors. The PCR used 60 Vbeta and 13 Jbeta primers. Only in-frame clones appear in the TCRdb table, and some are missing; sequencing was by immunoSEQ multiplex PCR. The sample shows roughly 180,000 clones, 84% of them seen only once. Points from the study as a whole: Whilst most TCR sequences proved rare, a subset of public TCRs occurred across many donors. Of the V segments, some could not be distinguished, including TRBV6-2 and TRBV6-3, and were excluded. Relative to equally common others, HLA-associated TCR beta chains showed greater clonal expansion in a later analysis.

The CDR3 extends over 11 amino acids. Between the trimmed V and J ends, which lost 6 bases and 9 bases, there was a span of 9 bases. CDR1 and CDR2 (germline): MNHEY, SVGAGI. This clonotype originated in a man between 18 and 29 years old in good health and CMV-seronegative. V gene TRBV6-5 combines with J gene TRBJ2-1, with a weak D call TRBD1 (5 bases). The material sequenced was PBMCs. The CDR3 is CASRGPAEQFF. The CDR3 DNA reads as TGTGCCAGCAGGGGGCCGGCTGAGCAGTTCTTC.